The source of this T cell receptor beta chain is a study of response to subunit inactivated influenza vaccine. Each CDR3 protein gets one entry after TCRdb re-called the RT-PCR reads with MiXCR. The data hold under 950,000 distinct CDR3 sequences, with 21% observed a single time. Trimming took 6 bases from V and 0 from J; bases not matched to a gene: 8. Germline V gene data show CDR1 as KGHSH and CDR2 as LQKENI. The CDR3 covers 16 residues. V usage is TRBV18 and J usage is TRBJ2-1, with 7 bases lining up with TRBD2. The clonotype originates from a man in his forties or fifties who received an inactivated influenza vaccine. The source material was PBMCs from blood, sampled approximately 5 days after vaccination. The CDR3: CASSLTAGSSYNEQFF. The CDR3 DNA reads TGTGCCAGCTCGCTTACAGCGGGGAGCTCCTACAATGAGCAGTTCTTC.